A single sample gave rise to the 24 T cell receptor beta chains below, sequenced in a study of beta chain features in type 1 diabetes (dated by TCRdb to about 2018). Libraries were built with the immunoSEQ multiplex PCR assay. All of the isolated RNA was reverse transcribed with the High Capacity cDNA Reverse Transcription Kit, so expressed TCRB transcripts were sequenced. The source is immuneACCESS, and TCRdb retained only in-frame sequences with V and J called. Part of the clones is not carried over; for the studies checked, unresolved V genes explain less than half of this, and the remainder is unexplained. This sample holds around 500,000 clones; 9.5% to 12% were observed only once. The top ten clonotypes cover 0.046% of the sample. The source material was naive CD4+ T cells from blood. This sample's cell subset or site label indicates: true naive CD4+ T cells. The receptors come from a woman younger than 35 in good health.

The CDR3 region has the DNA TGTGCCACGCATGACCCGGGGCAGCCGGGCTATGGCTACACCTTC. Translated, it gives CATHDPGQPGYGYTF. The V gene is TRBV25-1, the J gene TRBJ1-2, with D perhaps TRBD1 (5 bases). The CDR3 consists of 15 residues. V lost 10 bases, J lost 4 bases, and 22 bases lay in between. CDR1 and CDR2 (germline): MGHDK, SYGVNS.

This clone was counted a few times. The chain employs TRBV6-6 and TRBJ1-6, with D maybe TRBD1 (5 bases). CDR1 is MNHNY and CDR2 is SVGAGI in the germline V gene (reference sequence). This CDR3 comprises 13 residues. The ends were cut back, 2 bases at V and 10 bases at J, with 9 bases in the middle. CDR3 DNA sequence: TGTGCCAGCAGTTACGGGGCTGAGTCACCCCTCCACTTT. Its translation is CASSYGAESPLHF.

V gene TRBV7-9 combines with J gene TRBJ2-2; D gene ambiguous. The CDR3 loop spans 11 amino acids. Germline V gene lookup returns CDR1 SEHNR and CDR2 FQNEAQ (reference sequence). The V gene lost 5 bases and the J gene lost 5 bases, with 3 bases spanning the gap. CDR3: CASSPTGELFF. CDR3 DNA sequence: TGTGCCAGCAGCCCAACCGGGGAGCTGTTTTTT.

The chain combines TRBV4-1 with TRBJ2-7; 11 nucleotides line up with TRBD2. The CDR3 length is 15 residues. V lost 2 bases and J lost 5; bases outside the gene matches: 5. CDR1 and CDR2 (germline): MGHRA, YSYEKL. The DNA for the CDR3 is TGCGCCAGCAGCCAAATTAGCGGGAGGGTCGACGAGCAGTACTTC. It translates to CASSQISGRVDEQYF.

The chain links TRBV27 to TRBJ1-1; 10 nucleotides line up with TRBD1. The CDR3 is made up of 12 amino acids. The V and J ends lost 6 bases and 11 bases, in that order; junction bases with no gene match: 6. CDR1 and CDR2 (germline): MNHEY, SMNVEV (reference sequence). The CDR3 reads CASRGQGIAAFF. CDR3 DNA: TGTGCCAGCAGGGGACAGGGGATTGCCGCTTTCTTT.

The chain has TRBV7-2 and TRBJ2-3; TRBD2 agrees at 11 bases. Trimming at V came to 5 bases and at J to 0 bases, leaving 7 bases not matched to a gene. The CDR3 runs to 17 residues. Germline lookup yields CDR1 SGHTA and CDR2 FQGNSA. The CDR3 nucleotides read TGTGCCAGCAGCCCAGGACTAGCGGGCCTCAGCACAGATACGCAGTATTTT. Translation gives CASSPGLAGLSTDTQYF.

This clone has only a few counts. The chain employs TRBV7-9 and TRBJ2-5, with 7 bases aligning to TRBD1. Per the germline V gene, CDR1 is SEHNR and CDR2 is FQNEAQ (reference sequence). The CDR3 totals 15 residues. V lost 2 bases, J lost 5 bases, and 8 bases stayed unmatched. CDR3 loop: CASSLWPGGTETQYF. CDR3 DNA: TGTGCCAGCAGCTTATGGCCAGGGGGAACGGAGACCCAGTACTTC. Complete variable domain (other parts from reference TRBV7-9 and TRBJ2-5): DTGVSQNPRHKITKRGQNVTFRCDPISEHNRLYWYRQTLGQGPEFLTYFQNEAQLEKSRLLSDRFSAERPKGSFSTLEIQRTEQGDSAMYLCASSLWPGGTETQYFGPGTRLLVL.

The genes are TRBV27 and TRBJ1-4; D remains ambiguous. The CDR3 has 14 residues. The germline V gene has CDR1 MNHEY and CDR2 SMNVEV (reference sequence). V lost 7 bases, J lost 0 bases, and 9 bases lay in between. CDR3 loop: CASKSITTNEKLFF. The CDR3 DNA sequence: TGTGCCAGCAAGTCGATTACAACTAATGAAAAACTGTTTTTT.

The rearrangement uses TRBV7-6 and TRBJ2-3; tentatively, D is TRBD1 (6 bases). Germline CDR1 and CDR2: SGHVS and FNYEAQ. Between the trimmed V and J ends, which lost 5 bases and 0 bases, there was a span of 9 bases. CDR3 size: 14 residues. This CDR3 is CASSGGPSTDTQYF. The CDR3 nucleotides are TGTGCCAGCAGCGGGGGCCCTAGCACAGATACGCAGTATTTT.

The sample holds a few counts of this clone. J is TRBJ1-4 and V is TRBV7-9, with 9 bases aligning to TRBD1. CDR1 and CDR2 (germline): SEHNR, FQNEAQ (reference sequence). The V gene end was trimmed by 4 bases and the J gene end by 7 bases; junction bases not matched to a gene: 4. The length of the CDR3 is 14 residues. The CDR3 DNA reads TGTGCCAGCAGCTCCGGGACAGGGTCTGAAAAACTGTTTTTT. Protein: CASSSGTGSEKLFF.

This clone has more than one count but fewer than ten. In DNA form, the CDR3 reads TGTGCCACCTTGGCGAGATACACTGAAGCTTTCTTT. Its protein is CATLARYTEAFF. V is TRBV28 and J is TRBJ1-1; D is uncertain. Germline CDR1 is MDHEN and CDR2 is SYDVKM. The CDR3 totals 12 residues. V was shortened by 10 bases and J by 3 bases, with 12 bases between the two germline ends.

The gene calls are TRBV4-1 and TRBJ2-1, with 10 bases that match TRBD2. Germline V lookup: CDR1 MGHRA, CDR2 YSYEKL. The V gene end was trimmed by 8 bases and the J gene end by 0 bases; junction bases not matched to a gene: 10. CDR3 length: 17 amino acids. CDR3 DNA sequence: TGCGCCAGCTCACCGGGACTAGCGAGAAGCTCCTACAATGAGCAGTTCTTC. Protein: CASSPGLARSSYNEQFF.

In this sample, this clone turned up a few times. The conserved phenylalanine or tryptophan normally closing the CDR3 is absent here, so this likely arose from a read error. J is TRBJ2-2 and V is TRBV4-1; D possibly uses TRBD1 or TRBD2 (5 bases each). Trimming left V 3 bases short and J 3 bases short, with 14 bases between. Germline assignment: CDR1 MGHRA and CDR2 YSYEKL. This CDR3 is built from 16 residues. The CDR3 sequence is CASSHRKGRYTGELFI. The CDR3 DNA reads as TGCGCCAGCAGCCACCGCAAGGGGAGATACACCGGGGAGCTGTTTATT.

There are many counts of this clone. The rearrangement joins TRBV29-1 to TRBJ2-1, with D possibly matching TRBD2 (6 bases). The germline gives CDR1 SQVTM, CDR2 ANQGSEA. Trimming took 7 bases from V and 4 from J, leaving 14 bases between them. CDR3 length: 13 residues. The CDR3 nucleotides read TGCAGCGCGTTACGTGGGGGGTACAATGAGCAGTTCTTC. The encoded protein is CSALRGGYNEQFF.

The J gene is TRBJ1-2, the V gene TRBV7-2; D is undetermined. The CDR3 is 15 amino acids. Trimming shortened V by 3 bases and J by 4 bases, and 15 bases separated the two germline ends. CDR1 is SGHTA and CDR2 is FQGNSA in the germline V gene. Here the CDR3 DNA reads TGTGCCAGCAGCTTTGTAAAGGGATCGGGCTATGGCTACACCTTC. Its protein product is CASSFVKGSGYGYTF.

This clone was picked up a small number of times. V is TRBV5-4 and J is TRBJ2-1; 11 bases map to TRBD1. V lost 0 bases to trimming and J lost 4 bases; unmatched junction nucleotides: 6. The V gene's germline CDR1 is SGHNT and CDR2 YYREEE (reference sequence). The CDR3 contains 17 residues. CDR3 sequence reads: CASSLAVGQGAYNEQFF. As DNA, the CDR3 is TGTGCCAGCAGCTTGGCCGTAGGACAGGGGGCGTACAATGAGCAGTTCTTC.

The chain has TRBV29-1 and TRBJ2-1; D gene unclear. Germline CDR1 reads SQVTM; CDR2 reads ANQGSEA. Trimming removed 4 bases at V and 6 bases at J, with 16 bases between. The CDR3 consists of 14 residues. The CDR3 is CSVAPDRWRNEQFF. The CDR3 DNA is TGCAGCGTTGCCCCGGATCGATGGCGCAATGAGCAGTTCTTC.

This clone was recorded a few times. V is TRBV21-1 and J is TRBJ1-2; the D call TRBD1 from the table was never checked on the DNA. TRBV21-1 is a documented pseudogene. The CDR3 loop spans 15 amino acids. The CDR3 sequence: CASDYRDTGGSGYTF. CDR3 nucleotide sequence: TGTGCCAGCGATTACAGAGATACAGGGGGTAGTGGCTACACCTTC.

This clone occurred a few times. The chain recombines TRBV25-1 with TRBJ2-1, with TRBD2 identical over 7 bases. This CDR3 comprises 14 residues. V lost 3 bases, J lost 5 bases, and 4 bases stayed unmatched. The V gene's germline CDR1 is MGHDK and CDR2 SYGVNS. The CDR3 DNA reads TGTGCCAGCAGTGAGGCGGGAGTAGACAATGAGCAGTTCTTC. Its protein product is CASSEAGVDNEQFF.

In this sample, this clone turned up a few times. The chain combines TRBV20-1 with TRBJ1-2; D may be TRBD1 (6 bases). V was shortened by 6 bases and J by 7 bases, with 12 bases between the two germline ends. Germline lookup yields CDR1 DFQATT and CDR2 SNEGSKA (reference sequence). The CDR3 totals 11 residues. The CDR3, as DNA: TGCAGTGCCCAGGGGAGAATTGGCTACACCTTC. This translates into CSAQGRIGYTF.

The rearrangement uses TRBV4-1 and TRBJ1-2; D not resolved. In germline, CDR1 is MGHRA, CDR2 YSYEKL. V was cut by 3 bases and J by 5 bases, with 16 bases left in between. The CDR3 is made up of 15 amino acids. CDR3 in DNA: TGCGCCAGCAGCCATGGCGGCGCGGGGAAATATGGCTACACCTTC. Protein sequence: CASSHGGAGKYGYTF.

The V and J genes are TRBV7-2 and TRBJ1-2; TRBD1 matches 7 bases. The ends lost 5 bases at V and 1 base at J; junction bases unmatched: 4. In germline, CDR1 is SGHTA, CDR2 FQGNSA. This CDR3 has 14 residues. CDR3 region: CASSRTGHNYGYTF. DNA of the CDR3: TGTGCCAGCAGCAGGACAGGCCATAACTATGGCTACACCTTC.

The chain recombines TRBV27 with TRBJ1-2, with 8 nucleotides matching TRBD1. Germline V CDR1 and CDR2: MNHEY, SMNVEV (reference sequence). V lost 6 bases and J lost 6; bases outside the gene matches: 3. The length of the CDR3 is 12 residues. The DNA of the CDR3 is TGTGCCAGCAGCCCGACAGGGGATGGCTACACCTTC. Residues: CASSPTGDGYTF.

The rearrangement uses TRBV4-3 and TRBJ2-1, with D uncertain. With 4 bases removed from V and 5 bases from J, the gap between germline ends came to 12 bases. CDR3 length: 14 amino acids. Germline assignment: CDR1 LGHNA and CDR2 YSLEER. CDR3 residues: CASSLTNLNNEQFF. As DNA, the CDR3 is TGCGCCAGCAGCCTTACGAACCTAAACAATGAGCAGTTCTTC.